The present T cell receptor (beta chain) was sequenced within a study of T cell repertoires in cytomegalovirus infection. Whole-study context: Matching HLA type and CMV infection were both indicated by public TCR beta signatures.

The CDR3 extends over 14 amino acids. Unmatched junction bases numbered 5, after V lost 3 bases and J lost 11 bases. Germline CDR1 is SGHRS and CDR2 is YFSETQ. TCRdb reprocessed the reads via MiXCR and lists one record per CDR3 protein. The table has over 450,000 distinct CDR3 sequences, roughly 10% seen once. Overall study results and limits: Cumulative public TCR beta family frequency identified CMV carriers with the relevant HLA. The ex vivo response was dominated by HLA-C-restricted CMV-specific TCR beta clonotypes.

Only a few counts were recorded for this clonotype. Its matching antigen is unknown. Sequencing was carried out using PBMCs. The TCR was taken from a human donor in good health (CMV status not recorded). Some clones in this sample may be carry-over from other donors' samples. V gene TRBV5-1 combines with J gene TRBJ2-1; 13 bases agree with TRBD2. The CDR3 region is CASSSGTSGIKQFF. CDR3 in DNA: TGCGCCAGCAGCTCCGGGACTAGCGGGATCAAGCAGTTCTTC.